The rows below give T cell receptor beta chains drawn from one sample of a study of neurological immune-mediated disorders. MiXCR was run by TCRdb on the 5' RACE reads, yielding one entry per CDR3 protein. The sample lists about 55,000 distinct CDR3 sequences, around 4% occurring once. The sequencing sample was made of PBMCs. These receptors were collected from a man aged 30-40 years with multiple sclerosis. The CDR3 runs from the conserved cysteine through the conserved F or W. D genes are given only for firm matches. Clone size is stated in some rows and not others, as once, few, many or a class when expanded.

D gene	J gene	clone size	CDR3 length	V gene	CDR3 protein	CDR3 DNA
-	TRBJ1-4	few	15	TRBV10-2	CASRRGSQTDEKLFF	TGCGCCAGCAGAAGGGGGTCTCAGACGGATGAAAAACTGTTTTTT
TRBD1	TRBJ1-2	-	16	TRBV20-1	CSAKGANPQANYGYTF	TGCAGTGCTAAGGGGGCCAATCCCCAAGCTAACTATGGCTACACCTTC
-	TRBJ2-1	many	11	TRBV13	CASSLRNEQFF	TGTGCCAGCAGCCTCAGAAATGAGCAGTTCTTC
TRBD2	TRBJ2-3	many	14	TRBV20-1	CSPRTSVSTDTQYF	TGCAGCCCCAGGACTAGCGTTAGCACAGATACGCAGTATTTT
-	TRBJ2-3	many	15	TRBV5-1	CASSLDGLETDTQYF	TGCGCCAGCAGCTTGGACGGTCTAGAAACGGATACGCAGTATTTT
-	TRBJ1-1	many	13	TRBV10-3	CAISDSPNTEAFF	TGTGCCATCAGTGATTCTCCGAACACTGAAGCTTTCTTT
-	TRBJ2-1	many	15	TRBV3-1	CASSPRGSGYNEQFF	TGTGCCAGCAGCCCCCGGGGTAGCGGCTACAATGAGCAGTTCTTC
TRBD1	TRBJ2-1	many	15	TRBV7-2	CASSLVKGAYNEQFF	TGTGCCAGCAGCTTAGTGAAGGGGGCATACAATGAGCAGTTCTTC
-	TRBJ2-2	many	18	TRBV4-2	CASSQEDSWGENTGELFF	TGTGCCAGCAGCCAAGAGGACAGCTGGGGAGAGAACACCGGGGAGCTGTTTTTT
TRBD1	TRBJ1-2	many	12	TRBV20-1	CSAPGQTYGYTF	TGCAGTGCTCCGGGACAGACCTATGGCTACACCTTC
-	TRBJ2-1	many	14	TRBV20-1	CSARDLRFYNEQFF	TGCAGTGCTAGAGATCTCCGTTTTTACAATGAGCAGTTCTTC
-	TRBJ2-7	few	14	TRBV2	CASIGEKDTNEQYF	TGTGCCAGCATAGGAGAGAAGGACACCAACGAGCAGTACTTC
TRBD1	TRBJ1-1	many	14	TRBV12-3/TRBV12-4	CASRKTGVGTEAFF	TGTGCCAGCAGAAAGACAGGGGTAGGGACTGAAGCTTTCTTT
-	TRBJ2-3	many	14	TRBV21-1	CASSQRQGADTQYF	TGTGCCAGCAGCCAACGACAGGGGGCAGATACGCAGTATTTT
-	TRBJ1-1	few	16	TRBV11-2	CASSLWYEKVNTEAFF	TGTGCCAGCAGCTTATGGTATGAGAAGGTGAACACTGAAGCTTTCTTT
-	TRBJ1-2	many	15	TRBV5-6	CASSLGTSLNYGYTF	TGTGCCAGCAGCTTGGGGACTTCGCTGAACTATGGCTACACCTTC
-	TRBJ2-3	many	12	TRBV5-1	CASSYYTDTQYF	TGCGCCAGCAGCTATTACACAGATACGCAGTATTTT
-	TRBJ1-5	many	18	TRBV20-1	CSARDPRIAGGAAQPQNF	TGCAGTGCTAGAGACCCCCGGATTGCCGGGGGCGCCGCTCAGCCCCAGAATTTT
TRBD2	TRBJ2-5	many	15	TRBV28	CASSPGSGGQETQYF	TGTGCCAGCAGTCCCGGTAGCGGGGGCCAAGAGACCCAGTACTTC
-	TRBJ1-6	many	16	TRBV5-1	CASSSQLRSYNSPLHF	TGCGCCAGCAGCTCACAGTTGAGGTCCTATAATTCACCCCTCCACTTT
-	TRBJ1-5	-	12	TRBV20-1	CSATGGNQPQNF	TGCAGTGCTACCGGGGGCAATCAGCCCCAGAATTTT
-	TRBJ1-3	many	14	TRBV6-5	CASSLTGLGNTIYF	TGTGCCAGCAGCCTAACGGGCCTCGGAAACACCATATATTTT
TRBD2	TRBJ2-7	-	14	TRBV20-1	CSARDMASGKEQYF	TGCAGTGCTAGAGATATGGCTAGCGGGAAAGAGCAGTACTTC
-	TRBJ1-1	many	13	TRBV5-1	CASSHDPQGEAFF	TGCGCCAGCAGCCACGACCCTCAGGGTGAAGCTTTCTTT
-	TRBJ2-7	many	13	TRBV4-1	CASSQYRGLEQYF	TGCGCCAGCAGCCAGTACAGAGGCCTGGAGCAGTACTTC
-	TRBJ2-2	many	15	TRBV5-1	CASSGGHRDTGELFF	TGCGCCAGCAGCGGGGGACACCGAGACACCGGGGAGCTGTTTTTT
-	TRBJ2-3	many	14	TRBV7-3	CASSLDQGLGTQYF	TGTGCCAGCAGCTTGGATCAGGGGTTGGGTACGCAGTATTTT
-	TRBJ2-1	many	13	TRBV20-1	CSSEGDSYNEQFF	TGCAGTAGCGAGGGAGACTCCTACAATGAGCAGTTCTTC
TRBD2	TRBJ2-7	many	16	TRBV5-1	CASSLDLAGGFYEQYF	TGCGCCAGCAGCTTGGACCTAGCGGGAGGGTTCTACGAGCAGTACTTC
TRBD1	TRBJ1-2	many	14	TRBV11-2	CASSQGGVGYGYTF	TGTGCCAGCAGCCAGGGGGGGGTTGGGTATGGCTACACCTTC
TRBD2	TRBJ2-5	many	14	TRBV27	CASSLSGSQETQYF	TGTGCCAGCAGCTTGAGCGGGAGTCAAGAGACCCAGTACTTC
-	TRBJ2-3	many	19	TRBV5-1	CASSLPARTTSFSTDTQYF	TGCGCCAGCAGCTTGCCCGCCAGGACCACCAGTTTTAGCACAGATACGCAGTATTTT
-	TRBJ1-1	many	14	TRBV7-2	CASRRQAMNTEAFF	TGTGCCAGCAGACGACAGGCCATGAACACTGAAGCTTTCTTT
-	TRBJ1-4	many	15	TRBV15	CATSRGPGPNEKLFF	TGTGCCACCAGCAGAGGTCCAGGCCCTAATGAAAAACTGTTTTTT
-	TRBJ1-1	many	13	TRBV20-1	CSAPPKGGTEAFF	TGCAGTGCGCCACCGAAGGGCGGGACTGAAGCTTTCTTT
-	TRBJ2-2	many	15	TRBV3-1	CASSQAGANTGELFF	TGTGCCAGCAGCCAAGCGGGGGCGAACACCGGGGAGCTGTTTTTT
-	TRBJ2-4	many	16	TRBV24-1	CATSGSDRDTKNIQYF	TGTGCCACCAGTGGCAGCGACCGGGACACAAAAAACATTCAGTACTTC
-	TRBJ1-1	many	14	TRBV12-3/TRBV12-4	CASSLGLPNTEAFF	TGTGCCAGCAGTTTAGGACTACCGAACACTGAAGCTTTCTTT
-	TRBJ1-1	few	11	TRBV7-2	CASSLSGRAFF	TGTGCCAGCAGCTTATCGGGCCGAGCTTTCTTT
TRBD1	TRBJ2-7	-	16	TRBV5-5	CASSLGQGLLSDEQYF	TGTGCCAGCAGCTTGGGACAGGGGCTACTGTCGGACGAGCAGTACTTC
TRBD1	TRBJ1-2	many	14	TRBV18	CASSLQGDMSGYTF	TGTGCCAGCTCGCTACAGGGGGATATGAGCGGCTACACCTTC
TRBD2	TRBJ2-1	many	15	TRBV5-1	CASSLGLAYTNEQFF	TGCGCCAGCAGCTTGGGACTAGCTTACACTAATGAGCAGTTCTTC
TRBD1	TRBJ1-2	many	14	TRBV29-1	CSVEGITGDLGYTF	TGCAGCGTTGAAGGCATCACAGGGGACCTTGGCTACACCTTC
-	TRBJ1-2	many	14	TRBV10-3	CAISDPGRRYGYTF	TGTGCCATCAGTGACCCCGGACGACGATATGGCTACACCTTC
TRBD1	TRBJ1-3	many	18	TRBV5-1	CASSPSPGQTSSGNTIYF	TGCGCCAGCAGCCCCTCGCCGGGACAGACGAGCTCTGGAAACACCATATATTTT
TRBD2	TRBJ2-2	many	14	TRBV7-8	CASRGAGVTGELFF	TGTGCCAGCAGGGGAGCGGGAGTCACCGGGGAGCTGTTTTTT
-	TRBJ2-3	medium-sized	12	TRBV9	CASSVSSDTQYF	TGTGCCAGCAGCGTATCCTCAGATACGCAGTATTTT
-	TRBJ1-2	many	13	TRBV25-1	CASSEGAAYGYTF	TGTGCCAGCAGCGAGGGCGCGGCCTATGGCTACACCTTC
-	TRBJ1-1	many	14	TRBV5-1	CASLEGDMNTEAFF	TGCGCCAGTCTGGAGGGTGACATGAACACTGAAGCTTTCTTT
-	TRBJ2-5	many	13	TRBV20-1	CSASVGAVETQYF	TGCAGTGCTAGCGTTGGGGCCGTCGAGACCCAGTACTTC
TRBD1	TRBJ1-1	many	14	TRBV20-1	CSARAGTANTEAFF	TGCAGTGCTAGAGCAGGGACAGCGAACACTGAAGCTTTCTTT
-	TRBJ2-5	many	11	TRBV2	CASSEGETQYF	TGTGCCAGCAGTGAGGGGGAGACCCAGTACTTC
-	TRBJ1-1	many	15	TRBV7-8	CASSSFRILNTEAFF	TGTGCCAGCAGCTCATTTAGAATACTGAACACTGAAGCTTTCTTT
TRBD1	TRBJ2-1	-	14	TRBV27	CASRQGSNYNEQFF	TGTGCCAGCAGACAGGGGTCAAACTACAATGAGCAGTTCTTC
TRBD1	TRBJ2-1	many	10	TRBV20-1	CRVLGQGEFF	TGCAGGGTACTGGGACAGGGTGAGTTCTTC
-	TRBJ1-2	many	15	TRBV5-1	CASSYELLSNYGYTF	TGCGCCAGCAGCTACGAACTCCTATCTAACTATGGCTACACCTTC